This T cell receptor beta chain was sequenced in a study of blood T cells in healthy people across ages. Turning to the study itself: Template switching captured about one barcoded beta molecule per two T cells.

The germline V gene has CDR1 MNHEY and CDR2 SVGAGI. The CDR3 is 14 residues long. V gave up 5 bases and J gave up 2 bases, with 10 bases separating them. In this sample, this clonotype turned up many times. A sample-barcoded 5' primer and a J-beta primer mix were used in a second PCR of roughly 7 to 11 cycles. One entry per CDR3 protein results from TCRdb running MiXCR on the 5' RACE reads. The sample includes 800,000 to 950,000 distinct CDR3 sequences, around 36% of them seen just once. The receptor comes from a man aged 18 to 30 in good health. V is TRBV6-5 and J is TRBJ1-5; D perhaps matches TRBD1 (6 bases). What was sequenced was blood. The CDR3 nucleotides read TGTGCCAGCAGTACAGGGATGGGCAATCAGCCCCAGCATTTT. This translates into CASSTGMGNQPQHF.